A selection of T cell receptor beta chains follows, all from one sample in a study of T cells in Graves' hyperthyroidism and ophthalmopathy. MiXCR, applied by TCRdb to the multiplex PCR reads, yields one record per CDR3 protein. The sample yields about 480,000 distinct CDR3 sequences, around a fifth seen once. The sample was blood. All receptors come from a woman in her 70s with Graves' ophthalmopathy. Each CDR3 is given without its conserved first and last residue. Fields, in order: CDR3 length, J gene, V gene, CDR3 protein.

13 | TRBJ2-2 | TRBV12-3/TRBV12-4 | ASNSGLVHTGELF
9 | TRBJ1-1 | TRBV6-1 | ATTRGNEAF
11 | TRBJ2-5 | TRBV30 | AWGRGFQETQY
15 | TRBJ1-1 | TRBV6-2/TRBV6-3 | ASTRSGGTLENTEAF
11 | TRBJ1-3 | TRBV29-1 | SVQGTVGNTIY
14 | TRBJ2-5 | TRBV5-1 | ASSPGTIGAKETQY
13 | TRBJ2-5 | TRBV7-2 | ASSSVAGLRETQY
15 | TRBJ2-1 | TRBV12-3/TRBV12-4 | ASSLGVGRGRGNEQF
11 | TRBJ2-7 | TRBV20-1 | SASPGHSYEQY
11 | TRBJ2-3 | TRBV28 | ATHGGVPDTQY
14 | TRBJ1-1 | TRBV7-3 | ASSTYRSPKNTEAF
14 | TRBJ2-3 | TRBV5-4 | ASSLGLAGAEDTQY
12 | TRBJ2-7 | TRBV28 | ASTRTGGLYEQY
14 | TRBJ2-1 | TRBV12-5 | ASGLVLARTYNEQF
13 | TRBJ2-3 | TRBV28 | ASSSGGSGTDTQY
12 | TRBJ1-5 | TRBV6-1 | ASTEGGNNQPQH
13 | TRBJ2-2 | TRBV4-2 | ASSQAGGDTGELF
11 | TRBJ2-7 | TRBV30 | AWRGQGPYEQY
12 | TRBJ1-1 | TRBV27 | ASILPAMNTEAF
13 | TRBJ1-1 | TRBV19 | ASSMNSKENTEAF
13 | TRBJ1-2 | TRBV6-1 | ASRERGDPPYGYT
13 | TRBJ2-5 | TRBV5-1 | ASSSLAGGSETQY
12 | TRBJ1-6 | TRBV25-1 | ASSATGFNSPLH
13 | TRBJ1-3 | TRBV6-2/TRBV6-3 | ASSYRGLWGNTIY
11 | TRBJ1-1 | TRBV6-1 | ASRRNRGTEAF
11 | TRBJ1-2 | TRBV5-1 | ASSLGLNYGYT
13 | TRBJ1-3 | TRBV6-9 | ASSSDMSSGNTIY
10 | TRBJ1-1 | TRBV20-1 | SPGGANTEAF
12 | TRBJ1-5 | TRBV18 | ASSTGGPNQPQH
14 | TRBJ1-1 | TRBV18 | ASSPPNQQGNTEAF
12 | TRBJ1-2 | TRBV3-1 | ASSDAAMGYGYT
13 | TRBJ2-7 | TRBV28 | ASSSLAGGTYEQY
9 | TRBJ2-1 | TRBV3-1 | ASSQVSEQF
15 | TRBJ2-3 | TRBV5-1 | ASSPRPVLISTDTQY
11 | TRBJ2-1 | TRBV5-4 | ASSPAGEAKQF
19 | TRBJ2-7 | TRBV4-2 | ASSQDGFSLAGGTSSYEQY
15 | TRBJ1-2 | TRBV2 | ASRLGLGTPGNYGYT
12 | TRBJ1-5 | TRBV2 | AGSVDVSNQPQH
13 | TRBJ2-2 | TRBV6-6 | ASSYSIQTTGELF
13 | TRBJ2-2 | TRBV7-9 | ASRDTDRRTGELF
14 | TRBJ2-7 | TRBV18 | ASSPPNSGSTGEQY
13 | TRBJ1-2 | TRBV5-1 | ASSWGQGRSDGYT
13 | TRBJ1-1 | TRBV5-1 | ASSLSGQGYTEAF
11 | TRBJ1-4 | TRBV19 | ASSGPDNEKLF
12 | TRBJ1-2 | TRBV11-2 | ASSPGAAAGGYT
13 | TRBJ2-1 | TRBV7-8 | ASSSGLAGINEQF
15 | TRBJ2-7 | TRBV28 | ASSTNNLAGGPGEQY
13 | TRBJ2-7 | TRBV2 | ASSGVSRKRYEQY